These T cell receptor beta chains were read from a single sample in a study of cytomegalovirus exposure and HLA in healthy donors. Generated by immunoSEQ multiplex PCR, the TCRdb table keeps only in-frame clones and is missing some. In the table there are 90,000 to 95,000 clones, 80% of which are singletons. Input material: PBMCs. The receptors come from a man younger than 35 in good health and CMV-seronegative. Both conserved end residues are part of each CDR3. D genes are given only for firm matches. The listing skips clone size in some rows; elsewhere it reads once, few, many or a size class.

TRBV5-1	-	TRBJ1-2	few	CASRTTLNYGYTF	TGCGCCAGCCGGACAACCCTAAACTATGGCTACACCTTC
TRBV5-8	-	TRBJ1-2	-	CASSFGNQAGYTF	TGTGCCAGCAGCTTCGGGAACCAGGCGGGCTACACCTTC
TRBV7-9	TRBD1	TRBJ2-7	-	CASSWPGQGYEQYF	TGTGCCAGCAGCTGGCCGGGACAGGGCTACGAGCAGTACTTC
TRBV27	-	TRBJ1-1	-	CASSLMAGASNTEAFF	TGTGCCAGCAGTTTAATGGCAGGGGCTTCGAACACTGAAGCTTTCTTT
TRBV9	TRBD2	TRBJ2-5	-	CASSVGRSGGSQETQYF	TGTGCCAGCAGCGTAGGACGTAGCGGGGGCTCACAAGAGACCCAGTACTTC
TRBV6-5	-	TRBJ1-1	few	CASSYSLSTEAFF	TGTGCCAGCAGTTACTCGCTAAGCACTGAAGCTTTCTTT
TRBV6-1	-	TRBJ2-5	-	CASKKTWTPQETQYF	TGTGCCAGCAAAAAAACGTGGACACCACAAGAGACCCAGTACTTC
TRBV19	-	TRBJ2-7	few	CASSSGWGVTYEQYF	TGTGCCAGTAGTTCCGGTTGGGGGGTGACCTACGAGCAGTACTTC
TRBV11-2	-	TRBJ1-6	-	CASSRPQGRDNSPLHF	TGTGCCAGCAGCCGCCCACAGGGTCGGGATAATTCACCCCTCCACTTT
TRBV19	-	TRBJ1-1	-	CASSAPWAGNTEAFF	TGTGCCAGTAGTGCCCCATGGGCAGGGAACACTGAAGCTTTCTTT
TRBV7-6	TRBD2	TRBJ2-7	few	CASSPPSGASYEQYF	TGTGCCAGCAGCCCCCCTAGCGGGGCCTCCTACGAGCAGTACTTC
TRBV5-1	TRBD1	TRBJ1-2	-	CASSFSQGKSGYTF	TGCGCCAGCAGCTTTTCACAGGGGAAGTCTGGCTACACCTTC
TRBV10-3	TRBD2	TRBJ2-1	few	CAISGGTSFYNEQFF	TGTGCCATCAGTGGCGGGACTAGCTTCTACAATGAGCAGTTCTTC
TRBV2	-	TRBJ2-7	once	CASKVRVLSYEQYF	TGTGCCAGCAAGGTCCGGGTACTCTCCTACGAGCAGTACTTC
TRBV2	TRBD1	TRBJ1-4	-	CASTEQGHTNEKLFF	TGTGCCAGCACAGAACAGGGGCACACTAATGAAAAACTGTTTTTT
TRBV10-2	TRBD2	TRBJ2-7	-	CASSGLAGGRYF	TGCGCCAGCAGCGGACTAGCGGGGGGGCGGTACTTC
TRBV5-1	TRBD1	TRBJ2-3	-	CASSSGQGTDTQYF	TGCGCCAGCAGCTCGGGACAGGGGACAGATACGCAGTATTTT
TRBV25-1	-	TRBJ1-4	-	CASSELGREDEKLFF	TGTGCCAGCAGTGAACTGGGCAGGGAGGATGAAAAACTGTTTTTT
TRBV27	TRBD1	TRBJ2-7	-	CASSLTGEGSYEQYF	TGTGCCAGCAGCTTAACAGGGGAAGGTTCGTACGAGCAGTACTTC
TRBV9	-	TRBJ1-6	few	CASSALAKRTPLHF	TGTGCCAGCAGCGCCCTGGCGAAGCGGACACCCCTCCACTTT
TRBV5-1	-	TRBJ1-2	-	CASSLGGSEGYTF	TGCGCCAGCAGCTTGGGAGGGTCGGAGGGCTACACCTTC
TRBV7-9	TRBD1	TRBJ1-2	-	CASSFGRGQDYGYTF	TGTGCCAGCAGCTTTGGCAGGGGGCAGGACTATGGCTACACCTTC
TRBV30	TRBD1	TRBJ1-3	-	CAWDRGRGNTIYF	TGTGCCTGGGACAGGGGGCGCGGAAACACCATATATTTT
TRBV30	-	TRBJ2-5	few	CAWTSVETQYF	TGTGCCTGGACTAGCGTAGAGACCCAGTACTTC
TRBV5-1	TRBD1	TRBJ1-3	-	CASSLESGGGGNTIYF	TGCGCCAGCAGCTTGGAGTCAGGGGGTGGTGGAAACACCATATATTTT
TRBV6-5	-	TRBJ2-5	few	CATAGPGVQTQYF	TGTGCCACTGCAGGCCCAGGGGTTCAGACCCAGTACTTC
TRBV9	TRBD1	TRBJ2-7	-	CASSGRQGSYEQYF	TGTGCCAGCAGCGGTAGACAGGGCTCCTACGAGCAGTACTTC